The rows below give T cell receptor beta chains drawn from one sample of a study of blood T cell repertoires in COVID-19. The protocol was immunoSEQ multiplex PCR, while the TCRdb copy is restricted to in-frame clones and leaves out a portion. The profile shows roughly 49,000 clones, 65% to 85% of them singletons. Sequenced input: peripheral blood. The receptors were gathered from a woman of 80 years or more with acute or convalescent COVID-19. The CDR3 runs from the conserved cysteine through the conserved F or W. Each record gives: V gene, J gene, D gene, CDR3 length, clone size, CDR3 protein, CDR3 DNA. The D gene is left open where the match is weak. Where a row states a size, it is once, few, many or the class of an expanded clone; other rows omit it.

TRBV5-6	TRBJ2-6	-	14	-	CASSSKSGANVLTF	TGTGCCAGCAGCTCAAAATCTGGGGCCAACGTCCTGACTTTC
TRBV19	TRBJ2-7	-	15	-	CASSIDGKVPYEQYF	TGTGCCAGTAGTATAGATGGCAAAGTTCCCTACGAGCAGTACTTC
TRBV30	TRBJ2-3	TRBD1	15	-	CAWSLGQGDTDTQYF	TGTGCCTGGAGTTTAGGACAGGGGGACACAGATACGCAGTATTTT
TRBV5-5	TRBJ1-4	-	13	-	CASSLAHNEKLFF	TGTGCCAGCAGCTTGGCCCATAATGAAAAACTGTTTTTT
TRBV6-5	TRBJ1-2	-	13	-	CASSLQGAYGYTF	TGTGCCAGCAGTTTACAGGGCGCCTATGGCTACACCTTC
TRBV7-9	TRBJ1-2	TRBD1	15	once	CASSLGQGVYYGYTF	TGTGCCAGCAGCTTAGGACAGGGAGTGTACTATGGCTACACCTTC
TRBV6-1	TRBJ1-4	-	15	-	CASSDPGNGIEKLFF	TGTGCCAGCAGTGACCCAGGGAATGGAATAGAAAAACTGTTTTTT
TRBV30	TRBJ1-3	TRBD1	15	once	CAWSVQGTGGHTIYF	TGTGCCTGGAGTGTACAGGGGACAGGGGGACACACCATATATTTT
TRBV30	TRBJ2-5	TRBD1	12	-	CAWNHRGETQYF	TGTGCCTGGAACCACAGGGGAGAGACCCAGTACTTC
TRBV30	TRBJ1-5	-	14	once	CAWSAFSGNQPQHF	TGTGCCTGGAGTGCCTTCTCGGGCAATCAGCCCCAGCATTTT
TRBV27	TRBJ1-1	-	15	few	CASNRLIGGGTEAFF	TGTGCCAGCAATCGGCTGATTGGGGGGGGCACTGAAGCTTTCTTT
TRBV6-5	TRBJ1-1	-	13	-	CASRQVQHTEAFF	TGTGCCAGCCGGCAGGTCCAGCACACTGAAGCTTTCTTT
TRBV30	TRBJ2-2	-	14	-	CAWSLNMETGELFF	TGTGCCTGGAGTCTAAATATGGAGACCGGGGAGCTGTTTTTT
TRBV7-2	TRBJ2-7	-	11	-	CASSNPREKYF	TGTGCCAGCAGCAATCCCCGCGAGAAGTACTTC
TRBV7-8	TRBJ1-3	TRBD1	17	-	CASRRTGGFVSGNTIYF	TGTGCCAGCAGACGGACAGGGGGCTTTGTATCTGGAAACACCATATATTTT
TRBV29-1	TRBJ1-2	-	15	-	CSVGQLGQGNYGYTF	TGCAGCGTTGGGCAGCTTGGGCAGGGCAACTATGGCTACACCTTC
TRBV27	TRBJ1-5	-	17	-	CANSFRYVGENNQPQHF	TGTGCCAACAGTTTTAGGTATGTGGGAGAGAACAATCAGCCCCAGCATTTT
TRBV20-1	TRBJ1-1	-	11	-	CSASRDSEAFF	TGCAGTGCTAGTCGTGACAGTGAAGCTTTCTTT
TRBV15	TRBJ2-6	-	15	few	CATSLQDSGANVLTF	TGTGCCACCAGCCTCCAGGATTCTGGGGCCAACGTCCTGACTTTC
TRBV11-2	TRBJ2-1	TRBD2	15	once	CASSLRLAGDNEQFF	TGTGCCAGCAGCTTAAGACTAGCGGGGGACAATGAGCAGTTCTTC
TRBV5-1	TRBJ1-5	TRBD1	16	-	CASSYSGTGGNQPQHF	TGCGCCAGCAGCTACTCCGGGACAGGGGGCAATCAGCCCCAGCATTTT
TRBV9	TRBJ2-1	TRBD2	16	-	CASSVRRGGNYNEQFF	TGTGCCAGCAGCGTAAGGCGGGGGGGCAACTACAATGAGCAGTTCTTC
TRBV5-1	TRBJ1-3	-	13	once	CASRVQGRNTIYF	TGCGCCAGCAGAGTCCAGGGAAGAAACACCATATATTTT
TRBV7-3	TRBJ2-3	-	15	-	CASSLVGGRTDTQYF	TGTGCCAGCAGCTTAGTTGGGGGCCGCACAGATACGCAGTATTTT
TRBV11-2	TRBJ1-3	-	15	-	CASTRGAASGNTIYF	TGTGCCAGCACCCGAGGCGCGGCGTCTGGAAACACCATATATTTT
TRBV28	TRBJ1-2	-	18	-	CASSLSGFSGRGHYGYTF	TGTGCCAGCAGTTTATCGGGGTTTAGTGGCAGGGGCCACTATGGCTACACCTTC
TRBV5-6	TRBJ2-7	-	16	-	CASSPGGGRQTYEQYF	TGTGCCAGCAGCCCTGGAGGCGGCAGGCAAACCTACGAGCAGTACTTC
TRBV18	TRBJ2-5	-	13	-	CASSPGVQETQYF	TGTGCCAGCTCACCCGGGGTACAAGAGACCCAGTACTTC
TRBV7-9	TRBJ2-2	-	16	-	CASSPRGYANTGELFF	TGTGCCAGCAGCCCAAGGGGGTATGCGAACACCGGGGAGCTGTTTTTT
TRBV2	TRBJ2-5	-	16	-	CASSGIDSGSQETQYF	TGTGCCAGCAGTGGTATAGATTCGGGTTCCCAAGAGACCCAGTACTTC
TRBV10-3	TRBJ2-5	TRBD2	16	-	CAISGLSGDRQETQYF	TGTGCCATCAGCGGATTGAGCGGGGACCGCCAAGAGACCCAGTACTTC
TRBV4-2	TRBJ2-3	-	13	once	CASSQGRGTEQEF	TGTGCCAGCAGCCAGGGCCGGGGGACTGAGCAGGAATTT
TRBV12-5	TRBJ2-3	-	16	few	CASGGGRGARSDTQYF	TGTGCTAGTGGGGGGGGTCGCGGGGCCCGATCGGATACGCAGTATTTT
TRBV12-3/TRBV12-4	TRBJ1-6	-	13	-	CASSLELNSPLHF	TGTGCCAGCAGTTTGGAGTTGAATTCACCCCTCCACTTT
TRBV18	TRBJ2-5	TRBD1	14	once	CASSPRDRTSAQYF	TGTGCCAGCTCACCAAGGGACAGAACATCGGCCCAGTACTTC
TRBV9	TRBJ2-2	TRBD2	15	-	CARRGGGAGTGELFF	TGCGCCCGCCGCGGCGGGGGGGCCGGAACCGGGGAGCTGTTTTTT
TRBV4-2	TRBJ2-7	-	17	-	CASSQDLVGGSPLYCEF	TGTGCCAGCAGCCAAGATCTTGTTGGCGGTTCCCCTCTTTATTGCGAATTC
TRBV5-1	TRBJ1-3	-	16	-	CASSFLVDSPGNTIYF	TGCGCCAGCAGCTTCCTAGTTGACTCCCCTGGAAACACCATATATTTT
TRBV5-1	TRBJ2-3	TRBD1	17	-	CASSDVTGGSGKDTQYF	TGCGCCAGCAGCGACGTGACAGGGGGCAGTGGTAAAGATACGCAGTATTTT
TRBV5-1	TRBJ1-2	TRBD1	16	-	CASSLTTGGIGYGYTF	TGCGCCAGCAGCCTAACGACAGGGGGCATAGGCTATGGCTACACCTTC
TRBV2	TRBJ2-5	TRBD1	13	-	CASSQGVRETQYF	TGTGCCAGCTCTCAGGGGGTGCGGGAGACCCAGTACTTC
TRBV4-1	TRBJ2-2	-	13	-	CASRSFVAGELFF	TGCGCCAGCAGGAGCTTTGTGGCCGGGGAGCTGTTTTTT
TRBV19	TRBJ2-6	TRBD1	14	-	CASRQTGGANVLTF	TGTGCCAGTAGACAGACAGGGGGGGCCAACGTCCTGACTTTC
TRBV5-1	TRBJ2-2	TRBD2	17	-	CASSPTTSGANTGELFF	TGCGCCAGCAGCCCAACGACTAGCGGGGCGAACACCGGGGAGCTGTTTTTT
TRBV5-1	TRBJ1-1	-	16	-	CASSLEAAGVNTEAFF	TGCGCCAGCAGCTTGGAGGCGGCAGGGGTCAACACTGAAGCTTTCTTT
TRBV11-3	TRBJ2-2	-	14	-	CASSQGPDTGELFF	TGTGCCAGCAGCCAGGGCCCTGACACCGGGGAGCTGTTTTTT
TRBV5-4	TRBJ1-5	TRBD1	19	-	CASSFIRDRASYSNQPQHF	TGTGCCAGCAGCTTTATCAGGGACAGGGCCTCTTATAGCAATCAGCCCCAGCATTTT
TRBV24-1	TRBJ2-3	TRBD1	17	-	CATCHPKRDRVTDTQYF	TGTGCCACCTGTCATCCCAAACGCGACAGGGTCACAGATACGCAGTATTTT
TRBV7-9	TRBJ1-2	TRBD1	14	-	CASSVTGQIVGYTF	TGTGCCAGCAGCGTAACGGGACAGATTGTTGGCTACACCTTC
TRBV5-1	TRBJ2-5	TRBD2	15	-	CASSLTGGIEETQYF	TGCGCCAGCAGCTTAACCGGGGGGATAGAAGAGACCCAGTACTTC
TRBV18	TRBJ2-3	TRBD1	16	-	CASSPDRDRSTDTQYF	TGTGCCAGCTCACCAGACCGGGACAGAAGCACAGATACGCAGTATTTT
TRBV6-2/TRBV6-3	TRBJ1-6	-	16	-	CASSYGGSTLNSPLHF	TGTGCCAGCAGTTACGGGGGCAGCACGCTCAATTCACCCCTCCACTTT
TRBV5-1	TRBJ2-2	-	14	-	CASSPVPNTGELFF	TGCGCCAGCAGCCCGGTCCCGAACACCGGGGAGCTGTTTTTT